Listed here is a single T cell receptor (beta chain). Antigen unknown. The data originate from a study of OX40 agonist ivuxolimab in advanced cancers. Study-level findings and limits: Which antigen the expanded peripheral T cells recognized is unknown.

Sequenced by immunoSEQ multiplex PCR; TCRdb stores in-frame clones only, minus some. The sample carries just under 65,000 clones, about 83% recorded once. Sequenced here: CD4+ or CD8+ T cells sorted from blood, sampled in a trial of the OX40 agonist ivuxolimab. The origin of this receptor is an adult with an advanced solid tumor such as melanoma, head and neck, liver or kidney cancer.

CDR3 sequence: CASSPPSLDSPSGYTF. CDR3 sequence (DNA): TGTGCCAGCTCACCACCCTCCCTGGACAGCCCTAGTGGCTACACCTTC. The J gene is TRBJ1-2, the V gene TRBV18, with D perhaps matching TRBD1 (6 bases). Germline V lookup: CDR1 KGHSH, CDR2 LQKENI. V shed 0 bases and J shed 7 bases, with 18 bases lying between them. The CDR3 totals 16 residues.